The 17 T cell receptor beta chains in this list originate from one sample, sequenced in a study of blood T cell repertoires in COVID-19. Profiling relied on immunoSEQ multiplex PCR, and the TCRdb table lists in-frame clones only, not all of them. This sample carries roughly 89,000 clones, 80% of them seen once, and the ten largest clones take 10%. Sequencing input: peripheral blood. The receptor source for this set is a woman in her 70s with acute or convalescent COVID-19.

The chain couples TRBV5-1 to TRBJ2-3; TRBD2 matches 9 bases. The V gene's germline CDR1 is SGHRS and CDR2 YFSETQ. The V and J ends lost 4 bases and 1 base, in that order; junction bases with no gene match: 13. The CDR3 consists of 18 residues. CDR3 in DNA: TGCGCCAGCAGCCAAGAGGGAATAGCGGGAGTAGGCACAGATACGCAGTATTTT. Protein sequence: CASSQEGIAGVGTDTQYF.

The chain has TRBV30 and TRBJ2-1; D is perhaps TRBD2 (6 bases). The V end was cut by 0 bases, the J end by 9 bases, with 9 bases between. CDR1 and CDR2 (germline): GTSNPN, SVGIG (reference sequence). The CDR3 length is 12 residues. This chain's CDR3 is CAWSVRRGEQFF. The CDR3 coding sequence is TGTGCCTGGAGTGTACGGAGGGGTGAGCAGTTCTTC. The full variable domain, with the rest looked up from reference TRBV30 and TRBJ2-1, is SQTIHQWPATLVQPVGSPLSLECTVEGTSNPNLYWYRQAAGRGLQLLFYSVGIGQISSEVPQNLSASRPQDRQFILSSKKLLLSDSGFYLCAWSVRRGEQFFGPGTRLTVL.

The V gene is TRBV11-1, the J gene TRBJ1-2; D is undetermined. Trimming removed 1 base at V and 2 bases at J, with 8 bases between. Per the germline V gene, CDR1 is SGHAT and CDR2 is FQDESV (reference sequence). The CDR3 extends over 14 amino acids. CDR3 region: CASSLDDTNYGYTF. CDR3 sequence (DNA): TGTGCCAGCAGCTTAGACGACACCAACTATGGCTACACCTTC.

This chain links TRBV6-5 with TRBJ1-2; 8 nucleotides agree with TRBD1. With V trimmed by 3 bases and J by 8 bases, 11 bases remained unmatched. This CDR3 contains 15 residues. The V gene's germline CDR1 is MNHEY and CDR2 SVGAGI. The CDR3 here is CASSYSTGGTGGYTF. CDR3 sequence (DNA): TGTGCCAGCAGTTATTCCACAGGGGGGACGGGCGGCTACACCTTC.

The CDR3 loop is CASQREGYTF. Here the CDR3 DNA reads TGTGCCAGCCAAAGAGAAGGCTACACCTTC. The chain recombines TRBV28 with TRBJ1-2; D is unclear. This CDR3 has 10 residues. V gave up 8 bases and J gave up 8 bases, with 9 bases separating them. Germline CDR1 reads MDHEN; CDR2 reads SYDVKM.

CDR3 DNA sequence: TGCAGCGTCCTGAGACTTTCTAACTATGGCTACACCTTC. This gives the protein CSVLRLSNYGYTF. The V gene is TRBV29-1, the J gene TRBJ1-2, with D hard to call. Trimming cost V 6 bases and J 0 bases, with 11 bases left between them. Germline loops: CDR1 SQVTM, CDR2 ANQGSEA. This CDR3 has 13 amino acids.

For the CDR3, the DNA is TGCGCCAGCAGCCAAGACAGGGTGGGGTACAATGAGCAGTTCTTC. Encoded protein: CASSQDRVGYNEQFF. The rearrangement joins TRBV4-3 to TRBJ2-1, with D possibly being TRBD1 (5 bases). This CDR3 spans 15 amino acids. CDR1 and CDR2 from the germline V gene are LGHNA and YSLEER. Deletions cut 0 bases from V and 4 bases from J, with 10 bases between.

The chain employs TRBV5-1 and TRBJ2-1, with 14 bases lining up with TRBD2. The CDR3 has 15 residues. The V gene end was trimmed by 4 bases and the J gene end by 10 bases; junction bases not matched to a gene: 7. Germline V lookup: CDR1 SGHRS, CDR2 YFSETQ. CDR3 region: CASSQGLAGVGEQFF. The DNA for the CDR3 is TGCGCCAGCAGCCAGGGACTAGCGGGAGTCGGGGAGCAGTTCTTC.

The rearrangement links TRBV5-1 to TRBJ2-7, with D possibly matching TRBD1 (6 bases). V lost 0 bases and J lost 0, with 7 bases in between. The CDR3 runs to 14 residues. The germline CDR1 and CDR2 sequences are SGHRS and YFSETQ. CDR3 bases: TGCGCCAGCAGCTTGGCAGGGGCCTCCTACGAGCAGTACTTC. It specifies CASSLAGASYEQYF.

As for this clone: A junction boundary mismatches the germline segment, possibly from a read error. CDR3 sequence (DNA): TGTGCCAGCAGCCGCGGGATGTTGTACGAGCAGTATTTC. Amino acids: CASSRGMLYEQYF. The chain links TRBV7-9 to TRBJ2-7; the D gene is possibly TRBD2 (6 bases). CDR1 is SEHNR, CDR2 FQNEAQ, per germline (reference sequence). The CDR3 totals 13 residues.

V is TRBV19 and J is TRBJ2-7; maybe TRBD1 (5 bases). The CDR3 has 14 residues. V was trimmed by 1 base and J by 1 base, leaving 8 bases between them. Germline CDR1 LNHDA, CDR2 SQIVND (reference sequence). The CDR3 DNA reads as TGTGCCAGTAGTATAGTTCAGGGTTCCTACGAGCAGTACTTC. Residues: CASSIVQGSYEQYF.

This chain connects TRBV6-5 to TRBJ2-3; D is perhaps TRBD2 (6 bases). Trimming stripped 8 bases from V and 6 bases from J, with 18 bases between. The germline V gene encodes CDR1 MNHEY and CDR2 SVGAGI. The CDR3 consists of 14 residues. CDR3 DNA sequence: TGTGCCAGCGGAAGGGACTTGCACTTGGATACGCAGTATTTT. The encoded protein is CASGRDLHLDTQYF.

The chain links TRBV19 to TRBJ1-5; D is possibly TRBD1 (5 bases). This CDR3 has 14 residues. CDR1 and CDR2 (germline): LNHDA, SQIVND (reference sequence). V dropped 7 bases and J dropped 2 bases, with 12 bases sitting between them. The CDR3 DNA follows: TGTGCCAGTATGGTGTGGGGCCGCAATCAGCCCCAGCATTTT. Protein sequence: CASMVWGRNQPQHF.

This sequence joins TRBV6-5 and TRBJ2-2; D tentatively reads TRBD1 or TRBD2 (5 bases each). The germline V and J ends were trimmed by 10 bases and 6 bases, with 9 bases remaining between them. The CDR3 is 11 amino acids. Per germline, CDR1 MNHEY and CDR2 SVGAGI. For the CDR3, the DNA is TGTGCCACCAGGGAGTCCGGGGAGCTGTTTTTT. This sequence encodes CATRESGELFF.

The chain has TRBV18 and TRBJ2-2; D may be TRBD1 (5 bases). Germline CDR1 reads KGHSH; CDR2 reads LQKENI. Trimming cost V 3 bases and J 0 bases, with 8 bases left between them. This CDR3 has 15 amino acids. CDR3 DNA: TGTGCCAGCTCACCTGGACAAACGAACACCGGGGAGCTGTTTTTT. The encoded protein is CASSPGQTNTGELFF.

This chain connects TRBV2 to TRBJ1-2; D unresolved. CDR1 is SNHLY and CDR2 is FYNNEI in the germline V gene. V lost 11 bases, J lost 6 bases, and 13 bases lay in between. There are 11 residues in the CDR3. The CDR3 bases are TGTGCCCTCGGGCCCGGGGATGGCTACACCTTC. It yields the protein CALGPGDGYTF.

This clone was detected only a few times. This chain uses TRBV11-2 with TRBJ2-1; TRBD2 aligns across 9 bases. Unmatched junction bases numbered 15, after V lost 5 bases and J lost 7 bases. The CDR3 is made up of 17 amino acids. Germline-derived CDR1 and CDR2 are SGHAT and FQNNGV. The DNA of the CDR3 is TGTGCCAGCAGCCTTTATCTCGCGGGAGGGCGAGAGAATGAGCAGTTCTTC. This codes for CASSLYLAGGRENEQFF.